The clone carrying this TCR beta chain was observed a few times. Looked up from germline, CDR1 is LNHNV and CDR2 is YYDKDF (reference sequence). The CDR3 is made up of 18 amino acids. The trim removed 1 base at V and 1 base at J, leaving 8 bases unmatched. The data were taken from a study of response to subunit inactivated influenza vaccine. TCRdb re-derived calls from the RT-PCR reads in MiXCR, one entry per CDR3 protein. The sample has more than 500,000 distinct CDR3 sequences; about 11% are singletons. Another study also made use of these data, one on T cells expressing NK-cell markers. Per that paper: For TCR beta, cDNA was produced by 5'RACE template switching with UMIs. Several experiments employed an anti-gamma-delta TCR antibody to confine sorting to alpha-beta TCR T cells. Whether expanded NKG2C+ T cell clones were HCMV specific stayed uncertain.

Source: PBMCs from blood, taken on the day of vaccination. The origin of this receptor is a man aged 50-59 years who received an inactivated influenza vaccine. The J gene is TRBJ2-3, the V gene TRBV15; 10 positions match TRBD2. The CDR3 spells CATSRVGLAGEGTDTQYF. The CDR3 DNA follows: TGTGCCACCAGCAGAGTTGGGCTAGCGGGAGAAGGCACAGATACGCAGTATTTT.